The T cell receptor beta chain described here comes from a study of blood T cell repertoires in COVID-19. Study background: The analysed material was cDNA or gDNA that came from T cells, B-cell-depleted T cells, or PBMCs.

Assay: immunoSEQ multiplex PCR; the TCRdb copy retains only in-frame clones and omits some. Among 350,000 or so clones listed, more than 70% were seen once. Sample: peripheral blood. The TCR sequence derives from a woman aged 30 to 39 with COVID-19, enrolled during active disease.

The CDR3: CASCRDRMEKLFF. The CDR3 DNA sequence: TGTGCCAGTTGTCGGGACAGGATGGAAAAACTGTTTTTT. The chain combines TRBV19 with TRBJ1-4; 8 bases map to TRBD1. The CDR3 covers 13 residues. CDR1 and CDR2 (germline): LNHDA, SQIVND (reference sequence). V shed 8 bases and J 8 bases; nucleotides not matched to a gene: 7.